This TCR beta chain was identified in a study of shared clonotypes between healthy human individuals. Turning to the study itself: Per donor, three plates held CD4 naive cells, three held CD4 memory, two held CD8 naive and one held CD8 memory. Study findings and constraints: Naive subsets tended to show greater estimated richness than memory subsets.

Naive CD8 isolation took CD45RO-negative cells positively selected for CCR7 and excluded terminally differentiated effector memory CD45RA+ cells. Worth noting for this clone: The antigen is not known.

On sorted subsets, replicate PCRs used roughly 190 ng DNA, or tens of thousands of T cell genomes. Original methodology: There were no quality scores in the junction-only immunoSEQ sequences, so filtering differed. Sequencing was performed with immunoSEQ multiplex PCR; in TCRdb, only in-frame clones are kept and a portion is missing. That table supplies the V and J calls and clone size; D and trimming were determined from the DNA. Of some 2.1 million clones in the sample, over 85% are singletons; the top ten hold more than 1.5%. This receptor was taken from a man between 18 and 35 years old in good health. Some clones in this sample may be carry-over from other donors' samples. The sample taken for sequencing was naive CD8+ T cells from PBMCs.

CDR3 in DNA: TGTGCCAGTAGTCTGCCGGGACTAGCGGGTACCCGCTCCTACAATGAGCAGTTCTTC. This encodes CASSLPGLAGTRSYNEQFF. The chain combines TRBV19 with TRBJ2-1; TRBD2 aligns across 12 bases. Losses at the gene ends were 5 bases for V and 0 bases for J; bases not matched to a gene: 11. Per germline, CDR1 LNHDA and CDR2 SQIVND (reference sequence). This CDR3 is 19 amino acids long. The whole variable domain, remainder taken from reference TRBV19 and TRBJ2-1, is DGGITQSPKYLFRKEGQNVTLSCEQNLNHDAMYWYRQDPGQGLRLIYYSQIVNDFQKGDIAEGYSVSREKKESFPLTVTSAQKNPTAFYLCASSLPGLAGTRSYNEQFFGPGTRLTVL.